These T cell receptor beta chains were read from a single sample in a study of memory CD4+ T cells and cytomegalovirus serostatus. The table came from immunoSEQ multiplex PCR; TCRdb's copy has only in-frame clones and leaves some out. The sample contains tens of thousands of clones, approximately 76% of which appear only once. Sequencing was performed on memory CD4+ T cells from blood. The receptors shown here come from an adult in good health and CMV-seronegative. Some clones in this sample may be carry-over from other donors' samples. Both conserved end residues are part of each CDR3. The D gene is left open where the match is weak. Some rows have no size entry. The others give once, few or many, or a class for an expanded clone.

TGTGCCAGCAGGTCCGAGGGGCTTAGTGGTGAAAAACTGTTTTTT | CASRSEGLSGEKLFF | NA | TRBV2 | 15 | NA | TRBJ1-4
TGTGCCACCAGCAGAGATTTTACAGGGGGAGAGACCCAGTACTTC | CATSRDFTGGETQYF | NA | TRBV15 | 15 | TRBD1 | TRBJ2-5
TGTGCCAGCAGCTTGGGACTAGCGGGGAATGAGCAGTTCTTC | CASSLGLAGNEQFF | NA | TRBV11-3 | 14 | TRBD2 | TRBJ2-1
TGTGCCAGCAGCGGACGACGGGGGGGCTCCTACGAGCAGTACTTC | CASSGRRGGSYEQYF | few | TRBV13 | 15 | TRBD2 | TRBJ2-7
TGCAGCGTTAGGACCGAGACACAAGAGACCCAGTACTTC | CSVRTETQETQYF | NA | TRBV29-1 | 13 | NA | TRBJ2-5
TGTGCCAGCAGTGAAAATATGAGGGGCGAGCAGTACTTC | CASSENMRGEQYF | once | TRBV2 | 13 | NA | TRBJ2-7
TGTGCCAGCAGCTACCAATCCTACGAGCAGTACTTC | CASSYQSYEQYF | few | TRBV11-3 | 12 | NA | TRBJ2-7
TGTGCCATCAGTGAGAGTGGGAAGGGTGAAGAGACCCAGTACTTC | CAISESGKGEETQYF | NA | TRBV10-3 | 15 | NA | TRBJ2-5
TGTGCCAGCAGGCATGACAGGGAGACCCAGTACTTC | CASRHDRETQYF | NA | TRBV6-1 | 12 | NA | TRBJ2-5
TGTGCCTGGAGACCGGACAGGGTGAGGAACACCGGGGAGCTGTTTTTT | CAWRPDRVRNTGELFF | few | TRBV30 | 16 | TRBD1 | TRBJ2-2
TGCGCCAGCAGCTTGGGGGACAGGAGAAACACCATATATTTT | CASSLGDRRNTIYF | NA | TRBV5-1 | 14 | TRBD1 | TRBJ1-3
TGTGCCATCAGTGAAGCGCGAGGCAGGGGGCTGTTAGGCTACACCTTC | CAISEARGRGLLGYTF | few | TRBV10-3 | 16 | TRBD1 | TRBJ1-2
TGTGCCAGTAGTCTACAGGTAACCAATCAGCCCCAGCATTTT | CASSLQVTNQPQHF | NA | TRBV19 | 14 | NA | TRBJ1-5